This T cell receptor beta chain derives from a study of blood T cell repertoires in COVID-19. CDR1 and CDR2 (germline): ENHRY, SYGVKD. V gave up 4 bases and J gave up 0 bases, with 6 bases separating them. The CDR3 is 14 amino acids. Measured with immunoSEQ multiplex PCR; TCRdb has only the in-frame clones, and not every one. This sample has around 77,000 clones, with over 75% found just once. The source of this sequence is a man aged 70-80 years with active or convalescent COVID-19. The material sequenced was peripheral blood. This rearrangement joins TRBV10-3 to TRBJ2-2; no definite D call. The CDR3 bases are TGTGCCATCAGTGGGCAGGCGAACACCGGGGAGCTGTTTTTT. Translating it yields CAISGQANTGELFF.